This note documents a single TCR beta chain sequence. The antigen remains unidentified. The data derive from a study of T-cell reconstitution after alpha-beta-depleted transplantation in children. Broader study findings: Expanded graft clones numbering several hundred reportedly gave rise to alpha-beta T cells about two months after transplant. Newly made T cells mostly supplied T-cell counts and diversity one year after transplant.

The CDR3 is 15 amino acids. Germline V gene lookup returns CDR1 SGHAT and CDR2 FQDESV (reference sequence). Trimming stripped 6 bases from V and 1 base from J, with 10 bases between. Preparing the TCRbeta library involved the use of unique molecular identifiers. MiXCR was run by TCRdb on the PCR reads, yielding one entry per CDR3 protein. The sample has about 500,000 distinct CDR3 sequences, over 10% seen once; the top ten hold 11% to 15%. Sequences were derived from PBMCs, mostly from graft donor cells, sampled 180 days after TCRalphabeta/CD19-depleted stem cell transplant. The origin of this receptor is a female patient aged 2-15 years who had a stem cell transplant for aplastic anemia, so the T cells may come from the graft donor. The chain joins TRBV11-1 to TRBJ2-6; TRBD2 is a possible D gene (6 bases). The CDR3 loop reads CASRGGESGANVLTF. As DNA, the CDR3 is TGTGCCAGCAGGGGCGGGGAGTCTGGGGCCAACGTCCTGACTTTC. Drawing the rest from reference TRBV11-1 and TRBJ2-6, the complete variable domain is EAEVAQSPRYKITEKSQAVAFWCDPISGHATLYWYRQILGQGPELLVQFQDESVVDDSQLPKDRFSAERLKGVDSTLKIQPAELGDSAMYLCASRGGESGANVLTFGAGSRLTVL.